The next 15 T cell receptor beta chains were all read from a single sample in a study of T cell repertoires in cytomegalovirus infection. One entry per CDR3 protein results from TCRdb running MiXCR on the reads. Of around 280,000 distinct CDR3 sequences listed, about an eighth are singletons. The sample was PBMCs. The receptors derive from a human donor in good health (CMV status not recorded). Some clones in this sample may be carry-over from other donors' samples.

Many counts were recorded for this clonotype. This chain joins TRBV7-9 and TRBJ1-1; D gene uncertain. This CDR3 has 15 residues. The germline V gene has CDR1 SEHNR and CDR2 FQNEAQ (reference sequence). V lost 5 bases to trimming and J lost 1 base, with 14 bases between them. In DNA form, the CDR3 reads TGTGCCAGCAGCCCCTCCGCCGCGTCGAACACTGAAGCTTTCTTT. Translation gives CASSPSAASNTEAFF. The full variable domain, its missing parts supplied by reference TRBV7-9 and TRBJ1-1, is DTGVSQNPRHKITKRGQNVTFRCDPISEHNRLYWYRQTLGQGPEFLTYFQNEAQLEKSRLLSDRFSAERPKGSFSTLEIQRTEQGDSAMYLCASSPSAASNTEAFFGQGTRLTVV.

Many counts were recorded for this clonotype. J is TRBJ2-4 and V is TRBV7-2; TRBD1 aligns across 8 bases. V was pared by 4 bases and J by 12 bases, with 8 bases of the junction left unmatched. Germline-derived CDR1 and CDR2 are SGHTA and FQGNSA. The CDR3 runs 13 residues. The DNA for the CDR3 is TGTGCCAGCAGCTCGACCCCGGACAGGGCTCAGTACTTC. Protein sequence: CASSSTPDRAQYF.

This clonotype was counted a few times. The chain joins TRBV6-2 or TRBV6-3 to TRBJ2-5; 12 bases line up with TRBD2. Looked up from germline, CDR1 is MNHEY and CDR2 is SVGEGT. J gave up 3 bases and V 4 bases, and 18 bases lay outside the gene matches. This CDR3 has 20 amino acids. The CDR3 region has the DNA TGTGCCAGCAGTTCTATACTAGTTTACGGACTAGCGGGGAGTAAAGAGACCCAGTACTTC. This encodes CASSSILVYGLAGSKETQYF.

This clonotype was detected many times. This chain joins TRBV12-3 or TRBV12-4 and TRBJ1-1; D gene ambiguous. The CDR3 sequence is 14 residues long. The V and J ends lost 2 bases and 0 bases respectively, with 7 bases between them. The chain's CDR3 is CASSLQVMNTEAFF. DNA for the CDR3: TGTGCCAGCAGTTTACAGGTCATGAACACTGAAGCTTTCTTT.

This clonotype was found many times. The chain carries TRBV7-2 and TRBJ1-5, with a tentative D call TRBD1 (5 bases). The CDR3 spans 15 residues. V lost 3 bases to trimming and J lost 5 bases, with 14 bases between them. Germline V lookup: CDR1 SGHTA, CDR2 FQGNSA. The CDR3 region is CASSFSRGWDQPQHF. The DNA for the CDR3 is TGTGCCAGCAGCTTTTCGAGGGGATGGGATCAGCCCCAGCATTTT.

The rearrangement uses TRBV29-1 and TRBJ2-1, with 11 bases lining up with TRBD2. The germline V gene has CDR1 SQVTM and CDR2 ANQGSEA. This CDR3 is 11 amino acids long. Losses at the gene ends were 5 bases for V and 10 bases for J; bases not matched to a gene: 1. The CDR3 DNA reads TGCAGCGTTAGACTAGCGGGAGAGCAGTTCTTC. It translates to CSVRLAGEQFF.

This clonotype has at least ten counts. V usage is TRBV7-6 and J usage is TRBJ2-3; possibly TRBD1 or TRBD2 for D (6 bases each). This CDR3 contains 16 residues. Germline values: CDR1 SGHVS, CDR2 FNYEAQ. V lost 3 bases and J lost 4, with 17 bases in between. For the CDR3, the DNA is TGTGCCAGCAGCTTCGGAGGGGGAGGATGGGCAGATACGCAGTATTTT. Its protein product is CASSFGGGGWADTQYF.

The chain couples TRBV7-2 to TRBJ2-7, with TRBD1 matching 8 bases. The J segment lost 1 base and the V segment lost 5 bases, leaving 4 bases of the junction unmatched. This CDR3 is built from 14 residues. Germline V gene sequence: CDR1 SGHTA, CDR2 FQGNSA. The CDR3 DNA sequence: TGTGCCAGCAGCCGAGGGACAGGATCCTACGAGCAGTACTTC. Amino acid sequence: CASSRGTGSYEQYF.

The chain employs TRBV10-3 and TRBJ2-7, with D tentatively TRBD1 (6 bases). Deletions cut 5 bases from V and 0 bases from J, with 11 bases between. This CDR3 comprises 14 residues. The germline gives CDR1 ENHRY, CDR2 SYGVKD. CDR3 nucleotide sequence: TGTGCCATCAGTTTCGACAGGAGCTCCTACGAGCAGTACTTC. Translated, it gives CAISFDRSSYEQYF.

This clonotype was found many times. V is TRBV7-9 and J is TRBJ1-3; D unclear. CDR3 length: 15 amino acids. From germline, CDR1 is SEHNR and CDR2 FQNEAQ (reference sequence). The V and J ends lost 2 bases and 2 bases respectively, with 10 bases between them. The CDR3 DNA reads as TGTGCCAGCAGCTTAAGCGGAGGAACTGGAAACACCATATATTTT. This sequence encodes CASSLSGGTGNTIYF.

This chain connects TRBV29-1 to TRBJ1-1; possibly TRBD1 for D (5 bases). The length of the CDR3 is 15 residues. Looked up from germline, CDR1 is SQVTM and CDR2 is ANQGSEA. Trimming shortened V by 7 bases and J by 0 bases, and 18 bases separated the two germline ends. For the CDR3, the DNA is TGCAGCGCCTCCCGACAGAAACCCATGAACACTGAAGCTTTCTTT. This codes for CSASRQKPMNTEAFF.

This clonotype appeared many times. V gene TRBV12-3 or TRBV12-4 combines with J gene TRBJ1-3; D is uncertain. This CDR3 spans 14 amino acids. Deletions cut 6 bases from V and 2 bases from J, with 11 bases between. The DNA of the CDR3 is TGTGCCAGCAGCCCATGGTTAACTGGAAACACCATATATTTT. It yields the protein CASSPWLTGNTIYF.

V and J are TRBV11-2 and TRBJ2-2, with D possibly matching TRBD1 (6 bases). CDR1 is SGHAT and CDR2 is FQNNGV in the germline V gene. Trimming shortened V by 5 bases and J by 2 bases, and 15 bases separated the two germline ends. CDR3 length: 16 residues. Here the CDR3 reads CASSLRQDLNTGELFF. In nucleotides, the CDR3 is TGTGCCAGCAGCCTAAGACAGGACCTTAACACCGGGGAGCTGTTTTTT.

This clonotype was counted many times. This sequence joins TRBV23-1 and TRBJ2-1; TRBD2 matches 11 bases. TRBV23-1 is marked as an open reading frame, function uncertain. Losses at the gene ends were 9 bases for V and 4 bases for J; bases not matched to a gene: 23. This CDR3 comprises 20 residues. CDR3 protein: CASPRGTSGRPTTPYNEQFF. The CDR3 DNA sequence: TGCGCCAGTCCAAGGGGAACTAGCGGGAGACCCACAACCCCATACAATGAGCAGTTCTTC.

The rearrangement links TRBV5-6 to TRBJ2-5; maybe TRBD2 (5 bases). V dropped 4 bases and J dropped 4 bases, with 14 bases sitting between them. The germline V gene encodes CDR1 SGHDT and CDR2 YYEEEE. The CDR3 is 14 residues long. The CDR3 DNA is TGTGCCAGCAGCCGCCGGGGTGTCCGAGAGACCCAGTACTTC. This encodes CASSRRGVRETQYF.